This TCR beta chain emerged from a study of OX40 agonist ivuxolimab in advanced cancers. Study-wide results and limits: The study did not work out the antigen specificity of the expanded peripheral T cells.

Sequenced by immunoSEQ multiplex PCR; TCRdb stores in-frame clones only, minus some. Of approximately 87,000 clones listed, more than 75% were seen once; the top ten hold 0.65% to 0.85%. Germline assignment: CDR1 SEHNR and CDR2 FQNEAQ (reference sequence). CDR3 size: 19 residues. Unmatched junction bases numbered 17, after V lost 5 bases and J lost 4 bases. Notes on this clone: Its antigen is unidentified.

This sequence originates from an adult with an advanced solid tumor such as melanoma, head and neck, liver or kidney cancer. This chain uses TRBV7-9 with TRBJ2-6, with 7 bases that match TRBD2. The sequenced sample was CD4+ or CD8+ T cells sorted from blood, obtained in a trial of the OX40 agonist ivuxolimab. CDR3: CASSDTERGSWGGANVLTF. The CDR3 DNA sequence: TGTGCCAGCAGCGACACCGAGCGGGGTAGTTGGGGAGGGGCCAACGTCCTGACTTTC.